This note documents a single T cell receptor (beta chain) sequence. Here immunoSEQ multiplex PCR was the method, and the copy in TCRdb shows in-frame clones only, minus some. Of around 85,000 clones in the sample, more than 70% were seen once. This entry belongs to a study of blood T cell repertoires in COVID-19. Study as a whole: PBMCs, B-cell-depleted T cells, or T cells were the source of the cDNA or gDNA that made up the material.

CDR1 SNHLY and CDR2 FYNNEI come from the germline V gene. V gave up 2 bases and J gave up 12 bases, with 14 bases separating them. CDR3 size: 13 residues. The chain employs TRBV2 and TRBJ1-5; D gene uncertain. The sample comprised peripheral blood. This clonotype was obtained from a man between 50 and 59 years old with active COVID-19. This CDR3 reads CASSELGRHGQHF. The CDR3 DNA reads TGTGCCAGCAGTGAATTGGGGAGGCACGGCCAGCATTTT.